These 2 T cell receptor beta chains came from one sample sequenced in a study of T cell clonotyping in hematopoietic cell transplantation. Time point specified: recipient sample about 28 days before transplant, after cytoreduction. Libraries were prepared by immunoSEQ multiplex PCR; TCRdb keeps only in-frame clonotypes and omits some of them. The table lists 25,000 to 35,000 clones, approximately 77% of them singletons, with about 5.9% in the top ten. The sample here was peripheral blood mononuclear cells, taken before stem cell transplant. The receptors were sampled from a man aged 45-65 years with myelodysplastic syndrome. Some clones in this sample may be carry-over from other donors' samples.

The V and J genes are TRBV30 and TRBJ2-2; tentative D call: TRBD2 (5 bases). CDR1 GTSNPN and CDR2 SVGIG come from the germline V gene (reference sequence). This CDR3 is 13 amino acids long. V was shortened by 0 bases and J by 7 bases, with 9 bases between the two germline ends. The CDR3 reads CAWSVLVGGELFF. CDR3 bases: TGTGCCTGGAGTGTACTAGTCGGCGGGGAGCTGTTTTTT.

The J gene is TRBJ2-7, the V gene TRBV29-1; no definite D call. Trimming took off 5 bases at V and 4 bases at J, with 21 bases between the two ends. Per germline, CDR1 SQVTM and CDR2 ANQGSEA. This CDR3 is built from 15 residues. The CDR3 DNA reads TGCAGCGTTAGTATTCCGGGTCCGGCCAGATACGAGCAGTACTTC. It specifies CSVSIPGPARYEQYF.